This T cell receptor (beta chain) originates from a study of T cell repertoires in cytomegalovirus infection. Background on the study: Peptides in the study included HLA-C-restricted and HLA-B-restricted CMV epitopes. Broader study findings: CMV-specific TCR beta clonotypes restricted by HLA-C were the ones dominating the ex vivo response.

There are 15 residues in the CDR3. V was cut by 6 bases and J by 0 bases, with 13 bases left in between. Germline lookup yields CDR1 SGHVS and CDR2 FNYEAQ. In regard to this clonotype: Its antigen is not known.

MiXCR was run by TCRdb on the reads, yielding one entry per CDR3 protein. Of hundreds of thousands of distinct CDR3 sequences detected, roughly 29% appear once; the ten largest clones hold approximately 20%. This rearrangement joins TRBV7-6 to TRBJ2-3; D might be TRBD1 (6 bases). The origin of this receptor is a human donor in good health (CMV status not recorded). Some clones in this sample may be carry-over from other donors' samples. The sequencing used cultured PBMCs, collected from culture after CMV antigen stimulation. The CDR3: CASRPTGLSTDTQYF. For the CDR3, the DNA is TGTGCCAGCAGACCTACAGGGCTGAGCACAGATACGCAGTATTTT.